This TCR beta chain stems from a study of T cells in Graves' hyperthyroidism and ophthalmopathy (dated by TCRdb to about 2019). In terms of the full investigation: Peripheral blood was sampled at the time of initial diagnosis, prior to any treatment. To identify distinguishing TCR V-J signatures, a discovery cohort of about 100 patients was used, comprising fewer than 45 with Graves' ophthalmopathy and around 60 with stable Graves' hyperthyroidism. An independent validation cohort of fewer than 20 hyperthyroidism patients and about 16 patients who later progressed to ophthalmopathy tested prospective prediction of ophthalmopathy. For training and testing, the 100 or so patients in the discovery cohort were randomly divided in a 7:3 ratio. The study also compared thyroid tissue and blood T-cell repertoires from several Graves' hyperthyroidism patients. After sampling, hyperthyroidism patients received methimazole starting at 30 mg daily, and ophthalmopathy patients received high-dose intravenous methylprednisolone. The paper reports TCR Vbeta CDR3 sequencing of 135 peripheral blood samples: 40 or so ophthalmopathy, 70 to 85 hyperthyroidism and 17 progressor patients.

The investigation overall reported the following: No statistical method was used to fix the sample size in advance, and group allocation was not hidden from the investigators. A 13 V-J signature model separated ophthalmopathy from stable hyperthyroidism, with 87.88% sensitivity and roughly 82% specificity in cross-validation and 80%/75% in testing. Blood samples also contained most of the expanded thyroid clonotypes (frequency above 0.001), which suggests that blood repertoires may reflect thyroid immune responses. In validation, the model predicted progression to ophthalmopathy a median of approximately 6.3 months before onset, with roughly 70% sensitivity and around 76% specificity.

In the ophthalmopathy patients, disease was moderately to severely active, with a Clinical Activity Score of 3 or more, a NOSPECS grade of 4 or more, and a duration of less than 3 months. Patients with uncontrolled infections, other autoimmune diseases, pregnancy or lactation were excluded. Diagnoses relied on clinical symptoms, serum thyroxine and TRAb, thyroid ultrasound and orbital computed tomography. PBMCs were isolated from approximately 10 ml of fresh peripheral blood by Ficoll-Paque density gradient centrifugation. Trizol reagent was used to extract total RNA, and RNA quality was then checked on an Agilent 2100 Bioanalyzer. Trimming takes 2 bases from V and 0 bases from J, and the germline ends sit 11 bases apart. There are 15 amino acids in the CDR3, from cysteine to phenylalanine inclusive. The CDR3 DNA has 45 bases and is translated from base 1. According to the germline V gene, CDR1 reads SGHRS and CDR2 reads YFSETQ.

The TCR beta CDR3 regions were amplified from RNA transcripts. The TCR CDR3 was subjected to a first round of RT-PCR using the HTBI primer set and the Qiagen OneStep RT-PCR kit. Libraries were constructed in a second round of multiplex PCR, after which size selection and purification were carried out. Libraries were sequenced paired-end with 100 bp reads on an Illumina HiSeq2000. In the paper's pipeline: SOAPnuke was used to process the raw data, throwing out any read that contained adapters or uncalled bases, had a mean Phred below 15, or lacked an exact constant-primer or identifier match. High-quality paired reads were merged using COPE v1.2.5, and each unique nucleotide sequence was defined as a clonotype. MiTCR v1.1 was used to align clonotypes to the IMGT TRBV, TRBD and TRBJ reference segments. Analysis was restricted to V-J combinations with a frequency above 0.0001, which covered about 99% of repertoires. The TCS score was defined as F50 (clonal expansion) divided by E x V (chaos), with BLOSUM62-based TCRdist calculated between CDR3 peptides within each V-J. Welch's t-statistics and random forest reduced fewer than 550 V-J features to some 14, which were used in a naive Bayes classifier (R e1071). TCRdb reprocessing: public reads trimmed at Q25 with fastp, clones called with MiXCR, in-frame beta chains kept. All rows with the same CDR3 protein become a single entry with the most common DNA and genes. These V and J calls derive from TCRdb rather than the authors' analysis. This sample lists around 370,000 distinct CDR3 sequences; 18% were detected once. The ten biggest clones cover 40% of the sample.

This clonotype has a count of ten or more. What antigen it recognizes has not been identified. No base qualities exist here, and no much larger clone lies one base off it. The V and J segments used are TRBV5-1 and TRBJ1-1, with the identity of the D gene unclear. The sequence derives from a man between 18 and 29 years old with Graves' ophthalmopathy. The sequenced sample was blood. In nucleotide form, the sequence is TGCGCCAGCAGCTTAGGAGGGAGAATGAACACTGAAGCTTTCTTT. Its translation reads: CASSLGGRMNTEAFF.